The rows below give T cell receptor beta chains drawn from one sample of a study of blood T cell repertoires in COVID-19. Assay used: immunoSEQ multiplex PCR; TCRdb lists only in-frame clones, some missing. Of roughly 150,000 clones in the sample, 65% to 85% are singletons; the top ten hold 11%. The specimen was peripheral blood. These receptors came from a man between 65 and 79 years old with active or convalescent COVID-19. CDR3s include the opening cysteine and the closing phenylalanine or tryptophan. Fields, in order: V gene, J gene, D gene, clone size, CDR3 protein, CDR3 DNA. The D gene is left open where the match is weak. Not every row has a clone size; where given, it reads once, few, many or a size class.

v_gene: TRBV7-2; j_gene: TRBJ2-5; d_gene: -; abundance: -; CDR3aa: CASARGSRETQYF; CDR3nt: TGTGCCAGCGCAAGGGGGTCGCGGGAGACCCAGTACTTC
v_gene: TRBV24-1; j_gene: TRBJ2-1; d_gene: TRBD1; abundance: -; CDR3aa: CANLRRDRGRFF; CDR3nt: TGTGCCAACCTACGCCGGGACAGGGGTAGGTTCTTC
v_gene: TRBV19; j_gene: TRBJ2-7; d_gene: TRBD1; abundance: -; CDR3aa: CASSGTRTGARGEQYF; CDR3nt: TGTGCCAGTAGTGGGACCCGGACAGGCGCGCGTGGCGAGCAGTACTTC
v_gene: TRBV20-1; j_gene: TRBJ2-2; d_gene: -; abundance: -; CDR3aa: CSASSGVTGELFF; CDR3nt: TGCAGTGCTAGTTCCGGGGTCACCGGGGAGCTGTTTTTT
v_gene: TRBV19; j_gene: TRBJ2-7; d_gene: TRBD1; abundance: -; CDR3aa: CASERQGSYEQYF; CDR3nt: TGTGCCAGTGAACGACAGGGGTCCTACGAGCAGTACTTC
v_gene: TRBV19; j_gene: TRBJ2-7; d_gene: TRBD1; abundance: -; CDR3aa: CASSMRDRGPYEQYF; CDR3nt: TGTGCCAGTAGTATGAGGGACAGGGGTCCCTACGAGCAGTACTTC
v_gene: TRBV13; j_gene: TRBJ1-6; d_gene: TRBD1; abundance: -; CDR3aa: CASSPHRGISSPLHF; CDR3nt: TGTGCCAGCAGCCCTCACAGGGGAATTAGTTCACCCCTCCACTTT
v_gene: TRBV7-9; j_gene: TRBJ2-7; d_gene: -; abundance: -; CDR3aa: CASSPLTYEQYF; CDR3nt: TGTGCCAGCAGCCCCCTTACCTACGAGCAGTACTTC
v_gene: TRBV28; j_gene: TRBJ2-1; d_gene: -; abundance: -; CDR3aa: CASGLQDNEQFF; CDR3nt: TGTGCCAGCGGCTTGCAGGACAATGAGCAGTTCTTC
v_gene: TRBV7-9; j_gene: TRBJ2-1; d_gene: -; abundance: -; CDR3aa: CASSLAGGGNEQFF; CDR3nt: TGTGCCAGCAGCTTAGCGGGAGGGGGCAATGAGCAGTTCTTC
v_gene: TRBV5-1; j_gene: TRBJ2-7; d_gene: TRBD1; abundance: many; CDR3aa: CASSSDGQGAREQYF; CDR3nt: TGCGCCAGCAGCTCCGACGGACAGGGGGCTCGGGAGCAGTACTTC
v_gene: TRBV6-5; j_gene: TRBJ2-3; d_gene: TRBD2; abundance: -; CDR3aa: CASRSTSGARGTQYF; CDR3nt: TGTGCCAGCAGATCGACTAGCGGGGCTCGGGGGACGCAGTATTTT
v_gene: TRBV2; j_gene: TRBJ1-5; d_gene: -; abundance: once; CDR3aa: CASSINRDNQPQHF; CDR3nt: TGTGCCAGCAGTATCAACAGGGACAATCAGCCCCAGCATTTT
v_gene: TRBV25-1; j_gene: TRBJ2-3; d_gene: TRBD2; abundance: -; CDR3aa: CASSEYSGRSDTQYF; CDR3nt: TGTGCCAGCAGTGAGTATAGCGGGAGATCCGATACGCAGTATTTT
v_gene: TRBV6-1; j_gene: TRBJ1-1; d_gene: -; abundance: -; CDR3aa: CASTEQGSVFF; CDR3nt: TGTGCCAGCACTGAACAGGGATCGGTTTTCTTT
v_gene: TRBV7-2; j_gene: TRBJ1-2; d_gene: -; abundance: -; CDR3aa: CASSPHLGGATGGYTF; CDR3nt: TGTGCCAGCAGCCCGCACCTAGGCGGGGCGACCGGTGGCTACACCTTC
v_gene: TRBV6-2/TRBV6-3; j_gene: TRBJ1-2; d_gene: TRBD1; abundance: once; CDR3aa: CASSPSDRKNYGYTF; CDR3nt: TGTGCCAGCAGCCCCTCGGACAGGAAGAACTATGGCTACACCTTC